The entry that follows covers one T cell receptor (beta chain) sequence. Its antigen is still unknown. The CDR3 end shows no conserved phenylalanine or tryptophan, and so a read error is likely. This record belongs to a study of tumor and adjacent non-tumor tissue in lung cancer. Turning to the study itself: Stage I to III disease affected some 11 men and about 5 women aged roughly 31 to 80.

Three rounds of nested PCR, following a modified ARM-PCR protocol, produced the TCRbeta library. TCRdb called the multiplex PCR reads again in MiXCR, with one record for every CDR3 protein. The profile shows 85,000 to 100,000 distinct CDR3 sequences, about 66% of them singletons. General observations from the study: Significantly higher TCR diversity was found in tumor than normal lung. Top 100 clones took a larger repertoire share in normal lung.

The template was RNA from unsorted bulk tissue. Germline V CDR1 and CDR2: DFQATT, SNEGSKA (reference sequence). The CDR3 totals 13 residues. The germline V and J ends were trimmed by 3 bases and 2 bases, with 9 bases remaining between them. Sequencing input: lung tumor tissue. This sequence joins TRBV20-1 and TRBJ2-3; D is undetermined. This TCR was recovered from a man between 60 and 75 years old with non-small cell lung cancer. The CDR3 coding sequence is TGCAGTGCTAGTCGCCTATACACAGATACGCAGTATTTA. Protein sequence: CSASRLYTDTQYL.